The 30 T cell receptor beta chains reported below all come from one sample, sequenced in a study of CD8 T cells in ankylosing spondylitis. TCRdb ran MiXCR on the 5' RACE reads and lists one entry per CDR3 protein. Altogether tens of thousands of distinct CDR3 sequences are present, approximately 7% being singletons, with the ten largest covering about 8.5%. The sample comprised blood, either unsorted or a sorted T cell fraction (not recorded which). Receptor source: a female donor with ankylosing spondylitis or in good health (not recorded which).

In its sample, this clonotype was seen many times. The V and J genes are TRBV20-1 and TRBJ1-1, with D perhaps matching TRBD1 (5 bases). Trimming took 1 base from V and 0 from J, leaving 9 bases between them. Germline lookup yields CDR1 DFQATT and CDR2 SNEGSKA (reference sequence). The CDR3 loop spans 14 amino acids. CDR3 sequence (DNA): TGCAGTGCTAGAGTGGGGGGGGTGAACACTGAAGCTTTCTTT. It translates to CSARVGGVNTEAFF.

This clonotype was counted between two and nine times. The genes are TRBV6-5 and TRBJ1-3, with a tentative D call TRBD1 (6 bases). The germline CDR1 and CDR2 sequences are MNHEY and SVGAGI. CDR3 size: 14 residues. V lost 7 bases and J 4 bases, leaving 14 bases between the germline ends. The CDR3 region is CASNQGRPGNTIYF. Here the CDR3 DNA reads TGTGCCAGCAACCAGGGGAGGCCCGGAAACACCATATATTTT.

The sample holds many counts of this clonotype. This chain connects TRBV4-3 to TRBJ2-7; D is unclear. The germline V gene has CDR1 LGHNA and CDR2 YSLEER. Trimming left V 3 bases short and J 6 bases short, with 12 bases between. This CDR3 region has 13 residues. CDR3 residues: CASSQSLLGEQYF. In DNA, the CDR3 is TGCGCCAGCAGCCAGTCTTTACTGGGCGAGCAGTACTTC.

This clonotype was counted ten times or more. The DNA of the CDR3 is TGTGCCAGCACAGTCGGGGCATACAATGAGCAGTTCTTC. It specifies CASTVGAYNEQFF. The V gene is TRBV6-6, the J gene TRBJ2-1; TRBD1 or TRBD2 may be the D gene (5 bases each). The CDR3 runs 13 residues. V shed 7 bases and J shed 4 bases, with 11 bases lying between them. Germline-derived CDR1 and CDR2 are MNHNY and SVGAGI (reference sequence).

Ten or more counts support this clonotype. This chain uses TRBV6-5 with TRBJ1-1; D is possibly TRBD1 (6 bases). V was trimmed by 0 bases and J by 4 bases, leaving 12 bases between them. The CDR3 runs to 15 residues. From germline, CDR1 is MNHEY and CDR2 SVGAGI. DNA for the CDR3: TGTGCCAGCAGTTACTCGAGGGGGGGGCCCACTGAAGCTTTCTTT. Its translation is CASSYSRGGPTEAFF.

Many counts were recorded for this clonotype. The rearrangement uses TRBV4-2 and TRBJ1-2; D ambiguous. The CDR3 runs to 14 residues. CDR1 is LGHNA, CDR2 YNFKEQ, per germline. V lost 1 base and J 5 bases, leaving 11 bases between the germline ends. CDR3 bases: TGTGCCAGCAGCCAAGGAGGGTCAGAGTATGGCTACACCTTC. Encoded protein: CASSQGGSEYGYTF.

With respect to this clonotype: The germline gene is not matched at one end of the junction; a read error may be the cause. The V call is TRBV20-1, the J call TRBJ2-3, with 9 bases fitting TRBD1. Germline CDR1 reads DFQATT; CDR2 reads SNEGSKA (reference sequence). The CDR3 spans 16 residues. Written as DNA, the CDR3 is TGCTGTGCTAGAGATTCAGACAGGGGGTACAGAGATACGCAGTATTTT. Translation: CCARDSDRGYRDTQYF.

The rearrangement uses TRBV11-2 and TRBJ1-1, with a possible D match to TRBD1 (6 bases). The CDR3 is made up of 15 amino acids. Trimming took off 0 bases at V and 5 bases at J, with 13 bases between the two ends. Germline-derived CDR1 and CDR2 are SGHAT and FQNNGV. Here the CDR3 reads CASSLDSQGKTEAFF. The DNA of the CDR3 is TGTGCCAGCAGCTTAGATAGCCAGGGGAAAACTGAAGCTTTCTTT. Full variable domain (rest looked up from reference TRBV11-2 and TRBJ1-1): EAGVAQSPRYKIIEKRQSVAFWCNPISGHATLYWYQQILGQGPKLLIQFQNNGVVDDSQLPKDRFSAERLKGVDSTLKIQPAKLEDSAVYLCASSLDSQGKTEAFFGQGTRLTVV.

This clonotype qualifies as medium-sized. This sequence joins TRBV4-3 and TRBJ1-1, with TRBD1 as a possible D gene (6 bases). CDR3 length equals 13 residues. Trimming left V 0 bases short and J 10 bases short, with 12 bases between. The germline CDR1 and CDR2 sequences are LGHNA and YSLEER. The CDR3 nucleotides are TGCGCCAGCAGCCAAGATGGTATACAGGGAGCTTTCTTT. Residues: CASSQDGIQGAFF.

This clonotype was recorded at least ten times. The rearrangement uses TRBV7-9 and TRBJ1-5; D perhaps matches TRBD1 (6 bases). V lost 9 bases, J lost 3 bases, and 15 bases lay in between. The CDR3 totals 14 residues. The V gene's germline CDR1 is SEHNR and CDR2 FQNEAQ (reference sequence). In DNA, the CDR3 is TGTGCCAGTCCGGGACAAACTAACAATCAGCCCCAGCATTTT. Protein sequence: CASPGQTNNQPQHF.

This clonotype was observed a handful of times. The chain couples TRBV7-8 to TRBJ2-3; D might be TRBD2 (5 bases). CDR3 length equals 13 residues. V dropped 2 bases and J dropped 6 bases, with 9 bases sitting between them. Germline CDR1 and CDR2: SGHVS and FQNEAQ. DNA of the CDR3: TGTGCCAGCAGCTTAACTAGTGCCGATACGCAGTATTTT. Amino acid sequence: CASSLTSADTQYF.

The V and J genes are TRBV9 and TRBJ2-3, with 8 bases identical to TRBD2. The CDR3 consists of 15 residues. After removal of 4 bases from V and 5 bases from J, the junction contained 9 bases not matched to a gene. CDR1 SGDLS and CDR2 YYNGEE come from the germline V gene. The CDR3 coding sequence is TGTGCCAGCAGCACGCTCGGGGGGACTAGAGATACGCAGTATTTT. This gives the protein CASSTLGGTRDTQYF.

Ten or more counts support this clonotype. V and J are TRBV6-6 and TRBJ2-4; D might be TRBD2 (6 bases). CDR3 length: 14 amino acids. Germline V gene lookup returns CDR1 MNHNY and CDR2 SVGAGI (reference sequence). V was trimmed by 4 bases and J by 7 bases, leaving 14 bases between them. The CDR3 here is CASSSPGDWNIQYF. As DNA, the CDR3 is TGTGCCAGCAGTTCCCCCGGGGACTGGAACATTCAGTACTTC.

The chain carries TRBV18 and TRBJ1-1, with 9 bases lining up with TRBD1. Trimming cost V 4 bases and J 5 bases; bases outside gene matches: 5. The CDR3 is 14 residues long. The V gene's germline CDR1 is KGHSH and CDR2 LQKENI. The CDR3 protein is CASSQTGGGTEAFF. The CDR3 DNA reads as TGTGCCAGCTCACAGACAGGGGGTGGTACTGAAGCTTTCTTT.

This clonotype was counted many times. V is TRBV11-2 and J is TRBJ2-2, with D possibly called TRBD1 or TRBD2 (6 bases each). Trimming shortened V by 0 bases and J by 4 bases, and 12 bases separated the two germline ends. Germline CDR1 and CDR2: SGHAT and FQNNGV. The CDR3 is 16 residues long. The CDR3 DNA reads TGTGCCAGCAGCTTAGACGGGGGCAGCGCCACCGGGGAGCTGTTTTTT. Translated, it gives CASSLDGGSATGELFF.

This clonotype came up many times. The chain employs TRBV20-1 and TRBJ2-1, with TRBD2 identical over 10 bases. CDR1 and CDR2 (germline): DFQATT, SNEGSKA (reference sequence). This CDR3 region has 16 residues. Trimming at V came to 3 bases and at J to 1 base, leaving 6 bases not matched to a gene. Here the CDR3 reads CSARAGLAPSYNEQFF. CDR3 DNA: TGCAGTGCTAGGGCGGGACTAGCGCCTTCCTACAATGAGCAGTTCTTC.

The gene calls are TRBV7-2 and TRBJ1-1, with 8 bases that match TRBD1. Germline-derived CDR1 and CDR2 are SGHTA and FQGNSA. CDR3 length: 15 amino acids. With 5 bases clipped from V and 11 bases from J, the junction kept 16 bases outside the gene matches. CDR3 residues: CASSATVVTGGKAFF. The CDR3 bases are TGTGCCAGCAGCGCAACGGTTGTCACAGGGGGTAAGGCTTTCTTT.

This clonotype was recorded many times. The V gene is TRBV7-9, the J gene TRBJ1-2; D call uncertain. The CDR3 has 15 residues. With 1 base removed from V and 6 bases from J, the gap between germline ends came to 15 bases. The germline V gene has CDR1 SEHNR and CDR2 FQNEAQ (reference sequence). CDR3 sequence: CASSLVGSPADGYTF. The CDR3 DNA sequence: TGTGCCAGCAGCTTAGTCGGCTCCCCGGCGGATGGCTACACCTTC.

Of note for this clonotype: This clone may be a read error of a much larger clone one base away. This CDR3 reads CAISDGGGISCEQYF. In nucleotides, the CDR3 is TGTGCCATCAGTGACGGTGGGGGTATCTCCTGCGAGCAGTACTTC. The chain recombines TRBV10-3 with TRBJ2-7, with D perhaps given as TRBD1 or TRBD2 (5 bases each). Germline assignment: CDR1 ENHRY and CDR2 SYGVKD. This CDR3 has 15 amino acids.

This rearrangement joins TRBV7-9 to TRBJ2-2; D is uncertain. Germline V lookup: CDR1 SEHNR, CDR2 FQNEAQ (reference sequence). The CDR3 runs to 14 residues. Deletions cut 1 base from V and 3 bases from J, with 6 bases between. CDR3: CASSLVMDTGELFF. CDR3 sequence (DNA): TGTGCCAGCAGCTTAGTAATGGACACCGGGGAGCTGTTTTTT.

CDR3 sequence (DNA): TGTGCCAGCAGCCTTGGGCTCCCGGGGGAGACCCAGTACTTC. This gives the protein CASSLGLPGETQYF. The gene calls are TRBV5-5 and TRBJ2-5, with D possibly TRBD2 on 5 matching bases. Per germline, CDR1 SGHKS and CDR2 YYEKEE (reference sequence). The CDR3 loop spans 14 amino acids. The ends were cut back, 4 bases at V and 5 bases at J, with 15 bases in the middle. Supplemented by reference TRBV5-5 and TRBJ2-5, the full variable domain reads DAGVTQSPTHLIKTRGQQVTLRCSPISGHKSVSWYQQVLGQGPQFIFQYYEKEERGRGNFPDRFSARQFPNYSSELNVNALLLGDSALYLCASSLGLPGETQYFGPGTRLLVL.

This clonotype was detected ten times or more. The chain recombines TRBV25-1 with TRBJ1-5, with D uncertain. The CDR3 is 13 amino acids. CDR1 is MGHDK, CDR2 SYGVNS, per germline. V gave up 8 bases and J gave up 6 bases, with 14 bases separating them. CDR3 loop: CASGELGFQPQHF. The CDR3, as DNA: TGTGCCAGCGGAGAGCTTGGTTTTCAGCCCCAGCATTTT.

CDR3 nucleotide sequence: TGTGCCACCGGACTAGCTCAAGAGACCCAGTACTTC. Its translation: CATGLAQETQYF. This chain joins TRBV10-3 and TRBJ2-5; 8 nucleotides agree with TRBD2. The V segment lost 10 bases and the J segment 2 bases; nucleotides outside the gene matches: 3. CDR3 length: 12 amino acids. Germline V gives CDR1 ENHRY, CDR2 SYGVKD.

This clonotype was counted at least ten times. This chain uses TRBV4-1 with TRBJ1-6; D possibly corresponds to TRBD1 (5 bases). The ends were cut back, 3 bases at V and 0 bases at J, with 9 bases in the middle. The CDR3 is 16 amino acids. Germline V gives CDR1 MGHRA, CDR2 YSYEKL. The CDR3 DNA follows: TGCGCCAGCAGCCAGGACCAGGGCTCCTATAATTCACCCCTCCACTTT. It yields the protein CASSQDQGSYNSPLHF.

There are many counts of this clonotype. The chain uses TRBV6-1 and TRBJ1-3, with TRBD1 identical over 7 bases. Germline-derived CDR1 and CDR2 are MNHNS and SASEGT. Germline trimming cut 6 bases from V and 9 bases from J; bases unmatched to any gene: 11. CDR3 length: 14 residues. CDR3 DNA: TGTGCCAGCAGCCTTGGACAGGCCCGGTCCACCATATATTTT. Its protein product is CASSLGQARSTIYF.

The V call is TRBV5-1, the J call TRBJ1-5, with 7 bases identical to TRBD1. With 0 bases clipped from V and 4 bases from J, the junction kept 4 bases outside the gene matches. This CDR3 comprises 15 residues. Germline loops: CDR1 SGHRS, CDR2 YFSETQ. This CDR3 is CASSLEGGENQPQHF. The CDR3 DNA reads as TGCGCCAGCAGCTTGGAAGGGGGCGAAAATCAGCCCCAGCATTTT.

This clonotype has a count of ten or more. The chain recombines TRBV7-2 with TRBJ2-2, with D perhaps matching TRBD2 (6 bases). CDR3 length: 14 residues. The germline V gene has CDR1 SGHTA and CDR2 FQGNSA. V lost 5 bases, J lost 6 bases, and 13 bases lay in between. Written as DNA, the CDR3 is TGTGCCAGCAGCCCCCCGGGGGTATCCGGGGAGCTGTTTTTT. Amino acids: CASSPPGVSGELFF. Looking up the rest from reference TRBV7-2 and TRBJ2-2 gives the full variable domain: GAGVSQSPSNKVTEKGKDVELRCDPISGHTALYWYRQSLGQGLEFLIYFQGNSAPDKSGLPSDRFSAERTGGSVSTLTIQRTQQEDSAVYLCASSPPGVSGELFFGEGSRLTVL.

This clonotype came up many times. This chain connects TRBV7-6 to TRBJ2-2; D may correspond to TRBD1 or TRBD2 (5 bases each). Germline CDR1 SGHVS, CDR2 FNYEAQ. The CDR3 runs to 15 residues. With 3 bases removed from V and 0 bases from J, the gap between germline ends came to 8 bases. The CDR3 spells CASSFRGPNTGELFF. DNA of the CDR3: TGTGCCAGCAGCTTCCGGGGACCGAACACCGGGGAGCTGTTTTTT.

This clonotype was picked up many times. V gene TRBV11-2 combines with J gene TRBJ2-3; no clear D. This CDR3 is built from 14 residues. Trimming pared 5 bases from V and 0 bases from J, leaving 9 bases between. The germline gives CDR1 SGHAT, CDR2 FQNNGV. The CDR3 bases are TGTGCCAGCAGCCGAGCTAGTAGCACAGATACGCAGTATTTT. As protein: CASSRASSTDTQYF.

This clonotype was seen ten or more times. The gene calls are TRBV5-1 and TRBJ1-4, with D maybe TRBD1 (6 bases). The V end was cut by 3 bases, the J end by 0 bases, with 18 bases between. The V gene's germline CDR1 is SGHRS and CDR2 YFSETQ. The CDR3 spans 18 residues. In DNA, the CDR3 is TGCGCCAGCAGCTCAGAACAGGGCAATATTGCAACTAATGAAAAACTGTTTTTT. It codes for CASSSEQGNIATNEKLFF.